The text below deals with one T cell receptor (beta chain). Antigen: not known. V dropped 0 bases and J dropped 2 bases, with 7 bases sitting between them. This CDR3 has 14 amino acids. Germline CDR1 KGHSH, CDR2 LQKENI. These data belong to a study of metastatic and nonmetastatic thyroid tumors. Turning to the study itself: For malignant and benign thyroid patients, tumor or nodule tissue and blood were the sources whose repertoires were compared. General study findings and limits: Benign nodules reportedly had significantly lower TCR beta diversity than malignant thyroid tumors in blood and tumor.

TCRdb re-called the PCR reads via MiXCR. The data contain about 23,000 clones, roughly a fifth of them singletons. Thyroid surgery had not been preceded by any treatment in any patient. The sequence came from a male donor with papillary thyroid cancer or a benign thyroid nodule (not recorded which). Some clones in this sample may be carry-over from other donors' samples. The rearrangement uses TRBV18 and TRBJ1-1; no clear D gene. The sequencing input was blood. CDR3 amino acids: CASSPPTINTEAFF. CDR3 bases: TGTGCCAGCTCACCACCTACCATTAACACTGAAGCTTTCTTT.